Each of the 21 T cell receptor delta chains below was sequenced from the same sample in a study of Vδ1+ human thymocytes. Study-level findings and limits: Thymic TRG and TRD repertoires appeared highly polyclonal.

Their specific antigens are unknown. Extracted RNA was reverse transcribed into cDNA. Pooled V-gene forward primers with one constant-region reverse primer generated the CDR3 amplicons by multiplex PCR. TCRdb fed the multiplex PCR reads into CATT to redo clone calling. The profile shows about 27,000 delta-chain clones, approximately 30% of them singletons. Sequencing was performed on Vdelta1+ gamma-delta thymocytes from the thymus. Subset in this sample: FACS-sorted CD3+ TCRalphabeta- TCRVdelta1+ TCRVdelta2- thymocytes. The receptors shown here come from a boy younger than two who had congenital heart surgery.

This chain connects TRDV1 to TRDJ1; 9 bases match TRDD3. Trimming took 3 bases from V and 0 from J; bases not matched to a gene: 17. CDR3 length: 20 amino acids. The germline V gene encodes CDR1 TSWWSYY and CDR2 QGS. For the CDR3, the DNA is TGTGCTCTTGGGGAGGGCCTTCCTTCTTACTGGGGGACGTACACCGATAAACTCATCTTT. It translates to CALGEGLPSYWGTYTDKLIF.

V gene TRDV1 combines with J gene TRDJ1, with 9 bases fitting TRDD3. Germline V CDR1 and CDR2: TSWWSYY, QGS. There are 20 residues in the CDR3. V was pared by 2 bases and J by 7 bases, with 23 bases of the junction left unmatched. CDR3 coding DNA: TGTGCTCTTGGGGAAATAGGAAGTACTTTTGGGCTGGGGGATGGCGGTAAACTCATCTTT. This codes for CALGEIGSTFGLGDGGKLIF.

By frequency in the sample, this clone is medium-sized. The V call is TRDV1, the J call TRDJ1; D may match TRDD2 or TRDD3 (6 bases each). This CDR3 contains 16 residues. The V end was cut by 2 bases, the J end by 4 bases, with 17 bases between. Germline values: CDR1 TSWWSYY, CDR2 QGS. The CDR3 spells CALGEYAFRGDDKLIF. CDR3 DNA: TGTGCTCTTGGGGAATATGCCTTCCGGGGGGACGATAAACTCATCTTT.

This clone was counted only a few times. The rearrangement joins TRDV1 to TRDJ1; 13 positions agree with TRDD3. This CDR3 has 20 amino acids. V trimming: 0 bases; J trimming: 2 bases; junction bases outside the gene matches: 12. Germline assignment: CDR1 TSWWSYY and CDR2 QGS. This CDR3 reads CALGELEIYWGIRGTDKLIF. The CDR3 bases are TGTGCTCTTGGGGAACTGGAGATTTACTGGGGGATACGGGGTACCGATAAACTCATCTTT.

J is TRDJ1 and V is TRDV1; 13 positions agree with TRDD3. The DNA end lines up better with TRDJ2; the J call may be wrong. Germline V gene data show CDR1 as TSWWSYY and CDR2 as QGS. The CDR3 sequence is 21 residues long. This CDR3 reads CALGELPFQYWGIRGTDKLFF. CDR3 bases: TGTGCTCTTGGGGAACTACCCTTCCAATACTGGGGGATACGGGGGACCGATAAACTCTTCTTT.

This clone was detected only a few times. In the same sample, other DNA sequences code for this CDR3. V is TRDV1 and J is TRDJ1, with TRDD3 matching 9 bases. The CDR3 has 18 residues. Germline CDR1 is TSWWSYY and CDR2 is QGS. The junction had 12 bases not matched to a gene; V was cut back by 2 bases and J by 2 bases. CDR3 nucleotides: TGTGCTCTTGGGGAAGGGACTGGGGGACCCTTTCTTACCGATAAACTCATCTTT. Translation gives CALGEGTGGPFLTDKLIF.

Turning to this clone: Because the CDR3's place on the DNA is in doubt, the DNA is left out and the CDR3 is given as listed by TCRdb. At the DNA level, this CDR3 is encoded by other sequences in the same sample as well. The J gene is TRDJ1, the V gene TRDV1; whether TRDD3, the table's D call, matches the DNA was not checked. Looked up from germline, CDR1 is TSWWSYY and CDR2 is QGS. The CDR3 adds up to 23 amino acids, both ends counted. The CDR3 loop is CALGGASRSLRVWDWGIGDKLIF.

The chain couples TRDV1 to TRDJ1; the match to TRDD3 covers 11 bases. Germline V gives CDR1 TSWWSYY, CDR2 QGS. The CDR3 length is 21 residues. Germline trimming cut 2 bases from V and 0 bases from J; bases unmatched to any gene: 17. The CDR3 region has the DNA TGTGCTCTTGGGGAAGTGGCCCTTAAAGTACTGGGGGATAGGTACACCGATAAACTCATCTTT. Translation: CALGEVALKVLGDRYTDKLIF.

A few counts support this clone. The V and J genes are TRDV1 and TRDJ1; the match to TRDD3 covers 13 bases. Losses at the gene ends were 6 bases for V and 0 bases for J; bases not matched to a gene: 25. The CDR3 contains 23 residues. Per germline, CDR1 TSWWSYY and CDR2 QGS. The CDR3 sequence: CALGRGPVLGDTPMRGYTDKLIF. The CDR3 nucleotides read TGTGCTCTTGGACGCGGCCCCGTACTGGGGGATACGCCAATGAGAGGTTACACCGATAAACTCATCTTT.

A note on this clone: This could be a read error, since a much larger clone is one nucleotide away. Other DNA sequences within the sample encode an identical CDR3. J is TRDJ1 and V is TRDV2; 7 positions agree with TRDD3. In germline, CDR1 is GEAIGNYY, CDR2 EKD. This CDR3 spans 21 amino acids. V lost 7 bases and J lost 2; bases outside the gene matches: 30. This CDR3 is CACVSRDTGAYTGLTTDKLIF. In nucleotides, the CDR3 is TGTGCCTGCGTTTCCCGCGATACTGGGGCCTACACGGGCCTTACGACCGATAAACTCATCTTT.

The chain uses TRDV1 and TRDJ1; 7 bases line up with TRDD3. The V and J ends lost 1 base and 3 bases, in that order; junction bases with no gene match: 8. Germline loops: CDR1 TSWWSYY, CDR2 QGS. The CDR3 consists of 16 residues. CDR3 region: CALGEPWGGGADKLIF. As DNA, the CDR3 is TGTGCTCTTGGGGAACCTTGGGGTGGGGGAGCCGATAAACTCATCTTT.

This clone turned up a few times. The same CDR3 arises from other DNA sequences in this sample as well. V and J are TRDV1 and TRDJ1; 8 positions match TRDD3. The trim removed 2 bases at V and 0 bases at J, leaving 11 bases unmatched. This CDR3 comprises 18 residues. The germline V gene encodes CDR1 TSWWSYY and CDR2 QGS. CDR3 protein: CALGEAFVLGAHTDKLIF. CDR3 bases: TGTGCTCTTGGGGAAGCGTTTGTACTGGGGGCTCACACCGATAAACTCATCTTT.

The table lists this clone with a few counts. The V call is TRDV1, the J call TRDJ1, with 10 bases that match TRDD3. This CDR3 is built from 21 residues. V lost 4 bases and J lost 0; bases outside the gene matches: 20. In germline, CDR1 is TSWWSYY, CDR2 QGS. Here the CDR3 reads CALGGSGPTGGSIRYTDKLIF. The CDR3 DNA sequence: TGTGCTCTTGGGGGTTCGGGTCCTACTGGGGGATCGATTCGGTACACCGATAAACTCATCTTT.

This clone was picked up a small number of times. The gene calls are TRDV1 and TRDJ1; the D is unclear. Per germline, CDR1 TSWWSYY and CDR2 QGS. V was pared by 2 bases and J by 2 bases, with 24 bases between. The CDR3 runs 19 residues. CDR3 coding DNA: TGTGCTCTTGGGGAAGCGGCGTCGCCCCCACAGTCACGTACCGATAAACTCATCTTT. Its protein is CALGEAASPPQSRTDKLIF.

This clone was recorded a few times. The chain has TRDV1 and TRDJ1, with TRDD3 identical over 8 bases. V lost 5 bases to trimming and J lost 2 bases; unmatched junction nucleotides: 31. The germline gives CDR1 TSWWSYY, CDR2 QGS. The CDR3 length is 23 residues. The CDR3 loop reads CALGIRGTLLDKNRRDTTDKLIF. CDR3 DNA sequence: TGTGCTCTTGGGATCCGAGGAACCCTACTTGATAAGAATCGTAGGGATACGACCGATAAACTCATCTTT.

Concerning this clone itself: This may arise from a read error, as a much more abundant clone is one base away. The sample holds other DNA sequences that translate to the same CDR3. V usage is TRDV1 and J usage is TRDJ2; D ambiguous. Deletions cut 6 bases from V and 1 base from J, with 12 bases between. The CDR3 spans 15 residues. CDR1 and CDR2 from the germline V gene are TSWWSYY and QGS. CDR3 nucleotides: TGTGCTCTTGGAGAGCTAGGGCTTTTGACAGCACAACTCTTCTTT. As protein: CALGELGLLTAQLFF.

There are a few counts of this clone. The chain links TRDV1 to TRDJ1; D call uncertain. V was shortened by 1 base and J by 0 bases, with 27 bases between the two germline ends. Germline CDR1 is TSWWSYY and CDR2 is QGS. The CDR3 is 21 residues long. CDR3 nucleotides: TGTGCTCTTGGGGAACGGAAAAGTAGACTACGCGTACGGAAAAACACCGATAAACTCATCTTT. Its protein is CALGERKSRLRVRKNTDKLIF.

V gene TRDV1 combines with J gene TRDJ1; TRDD3 is a possible D gene (6 bases). Looked up from germline, CDR1 is TSWWSYY and CDR2 is QGS. Trimming shortened V by 5 bases and J by 0 bases, and 37 bases separated the two germline ends. The CDR3 length is 23 residues. DNA of the CDR3: TGTGCTCTTGGGAAAAATTGGATTCCCAGGCATGATGGGGGCGTCATGTACACCGATAAACTCATCTTT. Encoded protein: CALGKNWIPRHDGGVMYTDKLIF.

The rearrangement uses TRDV1 and TRDJ1; 11 bases fit TRDD3. The CDR3 consists of 20 residues. CDR1 and CDR2 (germline): TSWWSYY, QGS. The V and J ends lost 2 bases and 7 bases, in that order; junction bases with no gene match: 21. Here the CDR3 reads CALGEVPPDALLGDKAKLIF. CDR3 DNA sequence: TGTGCTCTTGGGGAAGTTCCCCCCGACGCATTACTGGGGGATAAAGCTAAACTCATCTTT.

This clone was seen a few times. The genes are TRDV1 and TRDJ1; TRDD3 agrees at 7 bases. The germline V gene encodes CDR1 TSWWSYY and CDR2 QGS. V was pared by 1 base and J by 0 bases, with 11 bases of the junction left unmatched. The CDR3 extends over 18 amino acids. Here the CDR3 reads CALGEPVINWGHTDKLIF. The CDR3 DNA sequence: TGTGCTCTTGGGGAACCCGTTATCAACTGGGGTCACACCGATAAACTCATCTTT.

V is TRDV1 and J is TRDJ1, with D tentatively TRDD2 (6 bases). Per the germline V gene, CDR1 is TSWWSYY and CDR2 is QGS. V gave up 0 bases and J gave up 6 bases, with 17 bases separating them. CDR3 size: 16 residues. The chain's CDR3 is CALGELSYVYSNKLIF. The CDR3 nucleotides are TGTGCTCTTGGGGAACTCTCCTACGTTTACTCCAATAAACTCATCTTT.